The T cell receptor beta chain described here comes from a study of blood T cell repertoires in COVID-19. Only in-frame clones appear in the TCRdb table, and some are missing; sequencing was by immunoSEQ multiplex PCR. Of 85,000 to 100,000 clones listed, 86% are singletons. This clone was recorded a few times. This CDR3 comprises 13 residues. Trimming took 3 bases from V and 6 from J; bases not matched to a gene: 2. Germline V gene lookup returns CDR1 ENHRY and CDR2 SYGVKD. Source material: peripheral blood. This clonotype was sampled from a man aged 50 to 60 with active or convalescent COVID-19. The chain is built from TRBV10-3 and TRBJ1-2; 9 nucleotides match TRBD1. CDR3 region: CAISDRDRDGYTF. In DNA, the CDR3 is TGTGCCATCAGTGATAGGGACAGGGATGGCTACACCTTC.